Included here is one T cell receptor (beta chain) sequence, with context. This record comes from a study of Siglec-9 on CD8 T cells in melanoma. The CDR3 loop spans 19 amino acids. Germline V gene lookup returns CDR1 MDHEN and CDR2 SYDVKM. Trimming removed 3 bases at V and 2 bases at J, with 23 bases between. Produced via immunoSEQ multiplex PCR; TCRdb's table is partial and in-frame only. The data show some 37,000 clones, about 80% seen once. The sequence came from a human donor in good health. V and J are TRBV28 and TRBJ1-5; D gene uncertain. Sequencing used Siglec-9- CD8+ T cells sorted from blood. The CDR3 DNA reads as TGTGCCAGCAGTTTCGAATTAAATCTTGGCTTTCGGGGCAATCAGCCCCAGCATTTT. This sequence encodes CASSFELNLGFRGNQPQHF.